These T cell receptor beta chains were read from a single sample in a study of T cells in Graves' hyperthyroidism and ophthalmopathy. TCRdb re-analysed the multiplex PCR reads in MiXCR, keeping a single row per CDR3 protein. The data contain hundreds of thousands of distinct CDR3 sequences, 14% of them singletons. Specimen: blood. The receptors originated from a woman younger than 45 with Graves' hyperthyroidism that later progressed to Graves' ophthalmopathy. CDR3s include the opening cysteine and the closing phenylalanine or tryptophan. D genes are given only for firm matches. The size entry is marked missing in some rows and otherwise reads once, few, many or a size class.

v_call: TRBV9; clone_size: many; j_call: TRBJ2-7; d_call: .; cdr3_nt: TGTGCCAGCAGCGCGGTGGTAACGGGTGAACAGTACTTC; cdr3_aa: CASSAVVTGEQYF
v_call: TRBV24-1; clone_size: many; j_call: TRBJ2-5; d_call: TRBD1; cdr3_nt: TGTGCCACCTCGACAGGGGGTAAGGAGACCCAGTACTTC; cdr3_aa: CATSTGGKETQYF
v_call: TRBV5-1; clone_size: many; j_call: TRBJ2-5; d_call: TRBD2; cdr3_nt: TGCGCCAGCAGCTGGGGACTAGCGGGAGGAAACCCAGAGACCCAGTACTTC; cdr3_aa: CASSWGLAGGNPETQYF
v_call: TRBV4-2; clone_size: many; j_call: TRBJ2-1; d_call: .; cdr3_nt: TGTGCCAGCAGCCAAGATGGAGGGGGAGGGTCGAGCGATGGGCAGTTCTTC; cdr3_aa: CASSQDGGGGSSDGQFF
v_call: TRBV12-3/TRBV12-4; clone_size: many; j_call: TRBJ2-2; d_call: TRBD2; cdr3_nt: TGTGCCAGCAGTTTCGGTCGGAGCGGGAGGGCCGGTTCGGGCACCGGGGAGCTGTTTTTT; cdr3_aa: CASSFGRSGRAGSGTGELFF
v_call: TRBV9; clone_size: .; j_call: TRBJ2-2; d_call: .; cdr3_nt: TGTGCCAGCAGCGCCCGACAGGTGGACGGGGAGCTGTTTTTT; cdr3_aa: CASSARQVDGELFF
v_call: TRBV30; clone_size: many; j_call: TRBJ1-1; d_call: .; cdr3_nt: TGTGCCTGGAGTGTAGCCAGGTGGGACACTGAAGCTTTCTTT; cdr3_aa: CAWSVARWDTEAFF
v_call: TRBV20-1; clone_size: many; j_call: TRBJ2-1; d_call: TRBD2; cdr3_nt: TGCAGTGCTAGTAGAGCTAGCGGCAATGAGCAGTTCTTC; cdr3_aa: CSASRASGNEQFF
v_call: TRBV7-2; clone_size: many; j_call: TRBJ2-2; d_call: .; cdr3_nt: TGTGCCAGCAGCGTACCGACTCTCGGGGAGCTGTTTTTT; cdr3_aa: CASSVPTLGELFF
v_call: TRBV30; clone_size: .; j_call: TRBJ1-1; d_call: .; cdr3_nt: TGTGCCTGGAGTGAAGGAACGAACACTGAAGCTTTCTTT; cdr3_aa: CAWSEGTNTEAFF
v_call: TRBV28; clone_size: many; j_call: TRBJ2-3; d_call: .; cdr3_nt: TGTGCCAGCAGTATTCCTAGCACAGATACGCAGTATTTT; cdr3_aa: CASSIPSTDTQYF
v_call: TRBV5-1; clone_size: many; j_call: TRBJ1-4; d_call: .; cdr3_nt: TGCGCCAGCAGCCAGATGGACAGTAATGAAAAACTGTTTTTT; cdr3_aa: CASSQMDSNEKLFF
v_call: TRBV20-1; clone_size: many; j_call: TRBJ1-4; d_call: .; cdr3_nt: TGCAGTGCTAGACCCGACGGAATTAATGAAAAACTGTTTTTT; cdr3_aa: CSARPDGINEKLFF
v_call: TRBV6-1; clone_size: few; j_call: TRBJ2-7; d_call: .; cdr3_nt: TGTGCCAGCAGTTCCTCTGAGGGGGGGCCGGGCTACTACGAGCAGTACTTC; cdr3_aa: CASSSSEGGPGYYEQYF
v_call: TRBV19; clone_size: few; j_call: TRBJ2-3; d_call: .; cdr3_nt: TGTGCCAGTAGTATGGCGCGGTCTAGCACAGATACGCAGTATTTT; cdr3_aa: CASSMARSSTDTQYF
v_call: TRBV7-9; clone_size: .; j_call: TRBJ2-2; d_call: TRBD1; cdr3_nt: TGTGCCAGCAGCTCACAGGGGGCCCCCGGGGAGCTGTTTTTT; cdr3_aa: CASSSQGAPGELFF
v_call: TRBV12-5; clone_size: many; j_call: TRBJ1-6; d_call: .; cdr3_nt: TGTGCTAGTGGTTTGGGCAGAGATAATTCACCCCTCCACTTT; cdr3_aa: CASGLGRDNSPLHF
v_call: TRBV24-1; clone_size: many; j_call: TRBJ2-5; d_call: TRBD2; cdr3_nt: TGTGCCACCAGCCAGCGGGGGGGATCGGAGACCCAGTACTTC; cdr3_aa: CATSQRGGSETQYF
v_call: TRBV28; clone_size: many; j_call: TRBJ1-2; d_call: .; cdr3_nt: TGTGCCAGCAGTCGACAGAAAAACTATGGCTACACCTTC; cdr3_aa: CASSRQKNYGYTF
v_call: TRBV11-2; clone_size: many; j_call: TRBJ2-5; d_call: TRBD1; cdr3_nt: TGTGCCAGCAGCCTTGGGACAGGAGGGCTCCTCCAAGAGACCCAGTACTTC; cdr3_aa: CASSLGTGGLLQETQYF
v_call: TRBV7-9; clone_size: few; j_call: TRBJ2-1; d_call: TRBD2; cdr3_nt: TGTGCCAGCAACACACTAGCGGGATCCTACAATGAGCAGTTCTTC; cdr3_aa: CASNTLAGSYNEQFF
v_call: TRBV7-8; clone_size: few; j_call: TRBJ2-7; d_call: .; cdr3_nt: TGTGCCAGCAGCCCCGTGGTCGAGCAGTACTTC; cdr3_aa: CASSPVVEQYF
v_call: TRBV5-1; clone_size: few; j_call: TRBJ1-1; d_call: .; cdr3_nt: TGCGCCAGCAGCTTGGAGACGGTAAAGACTGAAGCTTTCTTT; cdr3_aa: CASSLETVKTEAFF
v_call: TRBV5-6; clone_size: .; j_call: TRBJ2-3; d_call: .; cdr3_nt: TGTGCCAGCAGCTCCATCGTCTGGAGCGGGCCTAGCACAGATACGCAGTATTTT; cdr3_aa: CASSSIVWSGPSTDTQYF
v_call: TRBV24-1; clone_size: many; j_call: TRBJ2-1; d_call: TRBD1; cdr3_nt: TGTGCCACCAGGGCAGGGGGCTCCTACAATGAGCAGTTCTTC; cdr3_aa: CATRAGGSYNEQFF
v_call: TRBV28; clone_size: .; j_call: TRBJ1-2; d_call: .; cdr3_nt: TGTGCCAGCAGTTTTGCGGGACGGACCAATGGCTACACCTTC; cdr3_aa: CASSFAGRTNGYTF
v_call: TRBV10-3; clone_size: few; j_call: TRBJ2-1; d_call: .; cdr3_nt: TGTGCCACGGGGAGCGGATCCTACAATGAGCAGTTCTTC; cdr3_aa: CATGSGSYNEQFF
v_call: TRBV20-1; clone_size: many; j_call: TRBJ1-1; d_call: .; cdr3_nt: TGCAGTCCCACTAAAACGAGAGGAGGGGCCGTGTACACTGAAGCTTTCTTT; cdr3_aa: CSPTKTRGGAVYTEAFF
v_call: TRBV28; clone_size: .; j_call: TRBJ1-2; d_call: .; cdr3_nt: TGTGCCAGCAGCTCTACAGGTTGGGGCTACACCTTC; cdr3_aa: CASSSTGWGYTF
v_call: TRBV27; clone_size: many; j_call: TRBJ2-1; d_call: TRBD1; cdr3_nt: TGTGCCAGCGAGACCGGGACAGGGTTAAATGAGCAGTTCTTC; cdr3_aa: CASETGTGLNEQFF
v_call: TRBV7-9; clone_size: .; j_call: TRBJ1-3; d_call: TRBD1; cdr3_nt: TGTGCCAGCAGCCCCGGGACAGGGACATCTGGAAACACCATATATTTT; cdr3_aa: CASSPGTGTSGNTIYF
v_call: TRBV20-1; clone_size: many; j_call: TRBJ1-2; d_call: .; cdr3_nt: TGCAGTGCCACCGGGAGGGGCTATGGCTACACCTTC; cdr3_aa: CSATGRGYGYTF
v_call: TRBV4-1; clone_size: few; j_call: TRBJ2-6; d_call: TRBD2; cdr3_nt: TGCGCCAGCAGCCAAGTAACTCGCGGGGGGATCTTAGACTCTGGGGCCAACGTCCTGACTTTC; cdr3_aa: CASSQVTRGGILDSGANVLTF
v_call: TRBV19; clone_size: many; j_call: TRBJ2-6; d_call: TRBD1; cdr3_nt: TGTGCCAGTAGCCCAGGGACAGGTCCTGAGGGGGCCAACGTCCTGACTTTC; cdr3_aa: CASSPGTGPEGANVLTF
v_call: TRBV29-1; clone_size: many; j_call: TRBJ1-2; d_call: .; cdr3_nt: TGCAGCGTTGCAAGGCCTAACTATGGCTACACCTTC; cdr3_aa: CSVARPNYGYTF
v_call: TRBV7-9; clone_size: few; j_call: TRBJ2-1; d_call: .; cdr3_nt: TGTGCCAGCAGCCCGATCTGGCGGGACTCTCATTTAGTGCAGTTCTTC; cdr3_aa: CASSPIWRDSHLVQFF
v_call: TRBV20-1; clone_size: many; j_call: TRBJ2-5; d_call: .; cdr3_nt: TGCAGTGCTAGAGATCCTACGGGAGAGTGGTTGGAGACCCAGTACTTC; cdr3_aa: CSARDPTGEWLETQYF
v_call: TRBV29-1; clone_size: many; j_call: TRBJ1-4; d_call: TRBD1; cdr3_nt: TGCAGCGTCAGCCAGGGACAGGGTGCCGAAAAACTGTTTTTT; cdr3_aa: CSVSQGQGAEKLFF
v_call: TRBV10-2; clone_size: few; j_call: TRBJ2-4; d_call: TRBD2; cdr3_nt: TGCGCCAGCAGTGAGCGTTGGGGTCGGGGGGACATTCAGTACTTC; cdr3_aa: CASSERWGRGDIQYF
v_call: TRBV7-9; clone_size: many; j_call: TRBJ1-1; d_call: .; cdr3_nt: TGTGCCAGCAGCGACAGCGGGGCGCGAACTGAAGCTTTCTTT; cdr3_aa: CASSDSGARTEAFF
v_call: TRBV15; clone_size: .; j_call: TRBJ2-6; d_call: .; cdr3_nt: TGTGCCACCAGCAGAGTAGTAGCGGAGTTCCTCTCTGGGGCCAACGTCCTGACTTTC; cdr3_aa: CATSRVVAEFLSGANVLTF
v_call: TRBV11-1; clone_size: many; j_call: TRBJ2-1; d_call: TRBD2; cdr3_nt: TGTGCCAGCAGCACCTTGGGACTAGCCTTCAATGAGCAGTTCTTC; cdr3_aa: CASSTLGLAFNEQFF
v_call: TRBV12-3/TRBV12-4; clone_size: many; j_call: TRBJ2-3; d_call: .; cdr3_nt: TGTGCCAGCAGTTTAGGGGTGGAACTAGCCCCTAGCACAGATACGCAGTATTTT; cdr3_aa: CASSLGVELAPSTDTQYF
v_call: TRBV27; clone_size: many; j_call: TRBJ1-6; d_call: .; cdr3_nt: TGTGCCAGCAGTCCCCGATATGGCCAGCGAAATTCACCCCTCCACTTT; cdr3_aa: CASSPRYGQRNSPLHF
v_call: TRBV9; clone_size: few; j_call: TRBJ1-1; d_call: .; cdr3_nt: TGTGCCAGCAGCGTAGCCCATGCAATGAACACTGAAGCTTTCTTT; cdr3_aa: CASSVAHAMNTEAFF
v_call: TRBV29-1; clone_size: many; j_call: TRBJ2-3; d_call: .; cdr3_nt: TGCAGCGTTGAAGTCTCCACAGATACGCAGTATTTT; cdr3_aa: CSVEVSTDTQYF
v_call: TRBV20-1; clone_size: many; j_call: TRBJ1-2; d_call: .; cdr3_nt: TGCAGTGCTAGTCCCCACGTCGTGGGGCTTTATGGCTACACCTTC; cdr3_aa: CSASPHVVGLYGYTF
v_call: TRBV4-3; clone_size: few; j_call: TRBJ1-4; d_call: .; cdr3_nt: TGCGCCAGCAGCCAGTCCTTGCCAGGGAATGAAAAACTGTTTTTT; cdr3_aa: CASSQSLPGNEKLFF
v_call: TRBV28; clone_size: many; j_call: TRBJ1-6; d_call: .; cdr3_nt: TGTGCCAGCAAGTCAGTGGAGAGCTCCTATAATTCACCCCTCCACTTT; cdr3_aa: CASKSVESSYNSPLHF
v_call: TRBV5-1; clone_size: few; j_call: TRBJ2-7; d_call: .; cdr3_nt: TGCGCCAGCAGCCAGGACAGTCAGAGGCAGTACTTC; cdr3_aa: CASSQDSQRQYF
v_call: TRBV28; clone_size: many; j_call: TRBJ1-2; d_call: .; cdr3_nt: TGTGCCAGCAGTCAACGCCACCTTAACTATGGCTACACCTTC; cdr3_aa: CASSQRHLNYGYTF
v_call: TRBV19; clone_size: many; j_call: TRBJ2-3; d_call: .; cdr3_nt: TGTGCCAGTAACGGCCCGGCCGTAGGAGATACGCAGTATTTT; cdr3_aa: CASNGPAVGDTQYF
v_call: TRBV27; clone_size: many; j_call: TRBJ1-5; d_call: TRBD1; cdr3_nt: TGTGCCAGCAGTTTCTCCGGGACAGGGTATCAGCCCCAGCATTTT; cdr3_aa: CASSFSGTGYQPQHF
v_call: TRBV6-9; clone_size: few; j_call: TRBJ2-5; d_call: .; cdr3_nt: TGTGCCAGCAGTTACCTTGTCAGGGAGACCCAGTACTTC; cdr3_aa: CASSYLVRETQYF
v_call: TRBV28; clone_size: few; j_call: TRBJ2-3; d_call: .; cdr3_nt: TGTGCCAGCAGTTTAGGGGGACCCACCCCCACAGATACGCAGTATTTT; cdr3_aa: CASSLGGPTPTDTQYF